A single TCR beta chain is shown here with its context. The CDR3 is 14 amino acids. V lost 5 bases, J lost 5 bases, and 5 bases stayed unmatched. From germline, CDR1 is LNHDA and CDR2 SQIVND (reference sequence). This table comes from immunoSEQ multiplex PCR, and its TCRdb copy is limited to in-frame clones, with some not included. The data hold nearly 200,000 clones, with over 80% observed a single time. This entry belongs to a study of blood T cell repertoires in COVID-19. The origin of this receptor is a man between 60 and 75 years old with COVID-19, enrolled during active disease. V gene TRBV19 combines with J gene TRBJ1-1; 10 bases align to TRBD1. Sequenced material: peripheral blood. The CDR3 loop is CASSPDRGRTEAFF. Written as DNA, the CDR3 is TGTGCCAGTAGTCCCGACAGGGGGCGAACTGAAGCTTTCTTT. Filled out from reference TRBV19 and TRBJ1-1, the complete variable domain reads DGGITQSPKYLFRKEGQNVTLSCEQNLNHDAMYWYRQDPGQGLRLIYYSQIVNDFQKGDIAEGYSVSREKKESFPLTVTSAQKNPTAFYLCASSPDRGRTEAFFGQGTRLTVV.